The T cell receptor beta chain described here comes from a study of identifying expanded T cells in peripheral blood. Study conclusions and caveats: Across healthy donors, higher total template counts meant significantly greater approximately two-week count variance. Differentially abundant clones: around 1.2 between replicates, roughly 16 at roughly 2 weeks, less than 25 at four.

Healthy donors had no documented immune events, such as infections, while sampled. The V segment lost 4 bases and the J segment 3 bases; nucleotides outside the gene matches: 7. CDR3 size: 15 residues. Per the germline V gene, CDR1 is SGHNT and CDR2 is YYREEE (reference sequence). On this clone itself: Antigen unknown.

The repertoire was sequenced with immunoSEQ multiplex PCR; TCRdb's copy has only in-frame clones and lacks some. Among about 89,000 clones, 70% to 90% were seen once, and the ten largest hold roughly 4%. This chain links TRBV5-4 with TRBJ2-3, with 8 bases matching TRBD2. Sequencing input: blood. The source is a person aged 18 to 75 in good health. The CDR3: CASSPKAGETDTQYF. The CDR3 DNA is TGTGCCAGCAGCCCTAAAGCGGGGGAGACAGATACGCAGTATTTT.